This T cell receptor (beta chain) was sequenced for a study of regulatory T cells in long-lasting Graves disease. Time point denoted: newly diagnosed GD, antithyroid drugs for less than 3 months. The authors made the TCR library using RNA they extracted from PBMCs. The study, taken as a whole, reports: Compared with new cases, persistent Graves' patients showed reduced TCR diversity.

Both iRepertoire HTBI primers and Arm-PCR of CDR3 regions were used to build the TCR beta libraries. TCRdb re-analysed the multiplex PCR reads in MiXCR, keeping a single row per CDR3 protein. The sample lists about 350,000 distinct CDR3 sequences, about a sixth occurring once. About this clonotype: The antigen remains undetermined. One junction end does not reproduce the germline sequence, and a read error may be involved.

The CDR3 sequence is 14 residues long. Germline V gene sequence: CDR1 SGHRS, CDR2 YFSETQ. These sequences were also reported in another study, on T cells in Graves' hyperthyroidism and ophthalmopathy. That paper states: RT-PCR in the first round (using the HTBI primer set) targeted the TCR CDR3. Blood held most thyroid clonotypes expanded above 0.001 frequency.

This specimen consisted of peripheral blood mononuclear cells (PBMCs), obtained at new diagnosis, from a patient treated with antithyroid drugs. This clonotype was obtained from a man aged 35 to 55 with Graves disease. The chain recombines TRBV5-1 with TRBJ1-2; D remains unclear. The CDR3 sequence: CAGSLVTGDHGYTF. The CDR3 DNA reads TGCGCCGGCAGCTTGGTTACCGGGGATCATGGCTACACCTTC. Complete variable domain (other parts from reference TRBV5-1 and TRBJ1-2): KAGVTQTPRYLIKTRGQQVTLSCSPISGHRSVSWYQQTPGQGLQFLFEYFSETQRNKGNFPGRFSGRQFSNSRSEMNVSTLELGDSALYLCAGSLVTGDHGYTFGSGTRLTVV.